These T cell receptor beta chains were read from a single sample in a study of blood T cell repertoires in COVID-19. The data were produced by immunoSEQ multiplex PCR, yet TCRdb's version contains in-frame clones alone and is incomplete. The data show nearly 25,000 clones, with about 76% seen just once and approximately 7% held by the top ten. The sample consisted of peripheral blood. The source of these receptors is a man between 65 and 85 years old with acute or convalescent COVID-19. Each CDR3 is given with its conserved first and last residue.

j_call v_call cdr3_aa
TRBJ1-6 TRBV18 CASSPTGEDSPLHF
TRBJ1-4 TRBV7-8 CASSLMTGPNEKLFF
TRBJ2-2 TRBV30 CACRTGYTGELFF
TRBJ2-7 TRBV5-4 CASSSGGAPYEQYF
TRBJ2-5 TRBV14 CASSQEHSGGARETQYF
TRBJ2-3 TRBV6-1 CASSEGLAGGVTQYF
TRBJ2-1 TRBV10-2 CASSADRSSYNEQFF
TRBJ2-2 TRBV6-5 CASSPTGVGELFF
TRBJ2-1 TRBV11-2 CASSLDRLAGEQFF
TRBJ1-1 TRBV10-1 CASSERGGTEAFF
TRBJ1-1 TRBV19 CASSIWRADGNTEAFF
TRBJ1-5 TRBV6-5 CASSPTENQPQHF
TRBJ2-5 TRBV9 CASSATGGGVTQYF
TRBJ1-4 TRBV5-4 CASSLAATNEKLFF
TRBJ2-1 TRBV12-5 CASGLGQGKNEQFF
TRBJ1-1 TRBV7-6 CASSPIQGARTEAFF
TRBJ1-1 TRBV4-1 CASSQGQGAMNTEAFF
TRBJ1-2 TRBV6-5 CASTDRGHDYGYTF
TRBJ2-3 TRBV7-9 CASSPPGDTQYF
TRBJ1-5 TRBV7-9 CASSVIQGGDSNQPQHF
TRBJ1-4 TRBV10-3 CAIKSGRDEKLFF
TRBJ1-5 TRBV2 CASMGTGLQNQPQHF
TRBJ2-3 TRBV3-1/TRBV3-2 CASSHVQGLAAPGGTDTQYF
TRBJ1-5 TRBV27 CASSLLRSNQPQHF
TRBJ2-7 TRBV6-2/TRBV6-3 CASSTFGQGLNSEQYF
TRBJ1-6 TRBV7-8 CASSWGGKGNSPLHF
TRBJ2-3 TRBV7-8 CASSLEAGLAVTDTQYF
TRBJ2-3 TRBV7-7 CASSLGAGSVTQYF
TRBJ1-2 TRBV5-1 CASSPGRMDSGEGYTF
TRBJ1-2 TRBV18 CASSPSQGIGYGYTF
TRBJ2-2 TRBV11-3 CASSPESRELFF